These T cell receptor beta chains were read from a single sample in a study of T-cell memory formation after mild COVID-19. TCRdb recomputed calls from the 5' RACE reads with MiXCR, one row per CDR3 protein. This sample has about 180,000 distinct CDR3 sequences, with around 20% found just once. The material sequenced was PBMCs or a T cell subset sorted from them (not recorded which). The receptor source for this set is a man aged 18 to 29 who had mild COVID-19 (a few samples of this study predate the infection). Cell type and time point are not known. The CDR3 runs from the conserved cysteine through the conserved F or W. Each record gives: clone size, J gene, V gene, CDR3 protein. The listing skips clone size in some rows; elsewhere it reads once, few, many or a size class.

>few|TRBJ1-4|TRBV4-2
CASSRAPGRLSTNEKLFF
>few|TRBJ2-1|TRBV5-1
CASSLGPAYNEQFF
>many|TRBJ1-1|TRBV29-1
CSVEVKRAENTEAFF
>few|TRBJ2-7|TRBV7-6
CASSSYRDYEQYF
>NA|TRBJ2-7|TRBV10-1
CASSEAGAAYEQYF
>few|TRBJ1-1|TRBV7-9
CASSPQQNAAFF
>NA|TRBJ2-5|TRBV6-1
CASSETRGTETQYF
>NA|TRBJ2-1|TRBV3-1
CASSGSGVAYNEQFF
>NA|TRBJ1-2|TRBV5-5
CASSLLTNTNYGYTF
>NA|TRBJ2-3|TRBV7-2
CASSFAQDTQYF
>NA|TRBJ2-2|TRBV15
CATSRDPGHRELFF
>few|TRBJ2-3|TRBV5-1
CASSLEVERYTDTQYF
>NA|TRBJ1-4|TRBV20-1
CSARDGTGHEKLFF
>NA|TRBJ2-5|TRBV21-1
CASRPGQGSGGAGQETQYF
>few|TRBJ2-3|TRBV20-1
CSANAPPDTQYF
>few|TRBJ2-3|TRBV5-6
CASSLVGGQGTDTQYF
>few|TRBJ2-3|TRBV24-1
CATSDPVSTDTQYF
>NA|TRBJ1-1|TRBV11-2
CASSLVKGARTEAFF
>few|TRBJ1-1|TRBV7-8
CASSLVPKGPGVRTEAFF
>NA|TRBJ1-6|TRBV10-3
CAIGPTDPYNSPLHF
>few|TRBJ1-2|TRBV7-2
CASSFPRNTGIYGYTF
>NA|TRBJ2-6|TRBV9
CASSVRGSGANVLTF